This T cell receptor (beta chain) was obtained from a study of siplizumab effects on memory and regulatory T cells. Assaying covered about 99,000 TCR templates per sample. Sequencing used immunoSEQ multiplex PCR; TCRdb keeps in-frame clones, though not all of them. This sample has 80,000 to 130,000 clones, with about 91% found just once. CDR1 is MNHNS, CDR2 SASEGT, per germline. This CDR3 has 16 amino acids. The V gene end was trimmed by 2 bases and the J gene end by 4 bases; junction bases not matched to a gene: 10. This clone was detected once. The chain links TRBV6-1 to TRBJ2-7; 8 bases are a match to TRBD1. The sample taken for sequencing was Tregs sorted from blood. The receptor was derived from a human donor in good health. The CDR3 DNA is TGTGCCAGCAGTGAATATCTGACAGGGGTTCAGTACGAGCAGTACTTC. This translates into CASSEYLTGVQYEQYF.